The source of this T cell receptor (beta chain) is a study of cytotoxic CD8 clonotypes in ibrutinib-treated CLL. Deletions cut 0 bases from V and 1 base from J, with 1 base between. The CDR3 runs to 13 residues. Germline CDR1 reads SGDLS; CDR2 reads YYNGEE. This table comes from immunoSEQ multiplex PCR, and its TCRdb copy is limited to in-frame clones, with some not included. Here the sample spans 100,000 to 150,000 clones, around 85% being singletons. The sample was PBMCs, taken after 24 months of ibrutinib treatment. This receptor was taken from a human donor with chronic lymphocytic leukemia. This rearrangement joins TRBV9 to TRBJ2-2; D ambiguous. CDR3 residues: CASSVGNTGELFF. The CDR3 nucleotides are TGTGCCAGCAGCGTAGGGAACACCGGGGAGCTGTTTTTT.